This TCR beta chain was identified during a study of CD8 T cells in ankylosing spondylitis. Germline V gene lookup returns CDR1 SGHRS and CDR2 YFSETQ. With 4 bases removed from V and 2 bases from J, the gap between germline ends came to 14 bases. The CDR3 totals 15 residues. Regarding this clonotype: Its target is not known.

Regarding the study as a whole: Characteristic of ankylosing spondylitis blood, it appeared, was a TCR beta motif comprising several highly homologous variants. From matched ankylosing spondylitis synovial fluid, disease-linked clones were reportedly recovered at significantly enriched levels. Clones that were linked to disease were CD8+ and were relatively rare in peripheral blood.

Quantitative barcoded 5'-RACE was used to prepare TCR beta libraries. A single record per CDR3 protein comes from TCRdb applying MiXCR to the 5' RACE reads. The table lists hundreds of thousands of distinct CDR3 sequences, around 21% of them singletons. Sequencing was performed on blood, either unsorted or a sorted T cell fraction (not recorded which). The receptor's source is a female donor with ankylosing spondylitis or in good health (not recorded which). This chain links TRBV5-1 with TRBJ2-3; D might be TRBD1 (6 bases). Written as DNA, the CDR3 is TGCGCCAGCAGCGAAAGGACAGACTACACAGATACGCAGTATTTT. It translates to CASSERTDYTDTQYF.